The rows below give T cell receptor beta chains drawn from one sample of a study of blood T cells in healthy people across ages. TCRdb recomputed calls from the 5' RACE reads with MiXCR, one row per CDR3 protein. Of some 1.4 million distinct CDR3 sequences listed, 42% are singletons. Input material: blood. Receptor source: a woman between 18 and 30 years old in good health. Each CDR3 is given with its conserved first and last residue. D genes are given only for firm matches. Clone size is stated in some rows and not others, as once, few, many or a class when expanded.

v_gene: TRBV10-3
j_gene: TRBJ1-2
abundance: few
d_gene: -
CDR3aa: CAISDPRGTYYGYTF
CDR3nt: TGTGCCATCAGTGACCCACGGGGGACATACTATGGCTACACCTTC

v_gene: TRBV3-1
j_gene: TRBJ2-1
abundance: -
d_gene: -
CDR3aa: CASSQQGSNEQFF
CDR3nt: TGTGCCAGCAGCCAGCAGGGTAGCAATGAGCAGTTCTTC

v_gene: TRBV27
j_gene: TRBJ2-1
abundance: -
d_gene: TRBD2
CDR3aa: CASSLSASGNNEQFF
CDR3nt: TGTGCCAGCAGTTTATCGGCTAGCGGTAACAATGAGCAGTTCTTC

v_gene: TRBV6-7
j_gene: TRBJ2-7
abundance: few
d_gene: -
CDR3aa: CASSYEGRVRLNSYEQYF
CDR3nt: TGTGCCAGCAGTTATGAAGGCAGGGTAAGACTGAACTCCTACGAGCAGTACTTC

v_gene: TRBV4-2
j_gene: TRBJ1-1
abundance: once
d_gene: -
CDR3aa: CASSQPGGRNEAFF
CDR3nt: TGTGCCAGCAGCCAACCTGGGGGACGAAATGAAGCTTTCTTT

v_gene: TRBV12-3/TRBV12-4
j_gene: TRBJ2-3
abundance: -
d_gene: -
CDR3aa: CASGFFTDTQYF
CDR3nt: TGTGCCAGCGGTTTTTTCACAGATACGCAGTATTTT

v_gene: TRBV12-3/TRBV12-4
j_gene: TRBJ1-1
abundance: -
d_gene: -
CDR3aa: CASSLHRDFKPAEAFF
CDR3nt: TGTGCCAGCAGTCTCCACCGGGACTTCAAGCCGGCTGAAGCTTTCTTT

v_gene: TRBV6-2/TRBV6-3
j_gene: TRBJ1-1
abundance: -
d_gene: -
CDR3aa: CVSSHGRSRNTEAFF
CDR3nt: TGTGTCAGCAGTCACGGACGGTCTAGGAACACTGAAGCTTTCTTT

v_gene: TRBV6-5
j_gene: TRBJ2-7
abundance: -
d_gene: TRBD2
CDR3aa: CASSYGTSGRPQQYF
CDR3nt: TGTGCCAGCAGTTACGGGACTAGCGGGAGGCCGCAGCAGTACTTC

v_gene: TRBV10-3
j_gene: TRBJ1-2
abundance: many
d_gene: -
CDR3aa: CAISEIGNYGYTF
CDR3nt: TGTGCCATCAGTGAAATTGGGAACTATGGCTACACCTTC

v_gene: TRBV12-3/TRBV12-4
j_gene: TRBJ1-1
abundance: -
d_gene: TRBD1
CDR3aa: CASTVGPGQIFFF
CDR3nt: TGTGCCAGCACCGTGGGGCCGGGACAGATCTTTTTCTTT

v_gene: TRBV27
j_gene: TRBJ2-3
abundance: few
d_gene: -
CDR3aa: CASSLAGTLHADTQYF
CDR3nt: TGTGCCAGCAGTTTAGCCGGGACCCTCCATGCAGATACGCAGTATTTT

v_gene: TRBV5-1
j_gene: TRBJ2-5
abundance: few
d_gene: -
CDR3aa: CASTHQLQETQYF
CDR3nt: TGCGCCAGCACCCACCAGCTGCAAGAGACCCAGTACTTC

v_gene: TRBV15
j_gene: TRBJ2-1
abundance: once
d_gene: TRBD2
CDR3aa: CATSRDAGAHNEQFF
CDR3nt: TGTGCCACCAGCAGAGACGCGGGAGCCCACAATGAGCAGTTCTTC

v_gene: TRBV29-1
j_gene: TRBJ1-5
abundance: few
d_gene: TRBD1
CDR3aa: CSVQTGQAGVSQPQHF
CDR3nt: TGCAGCGTGCAGACCGGACAGGCCGGGGTTAGTCAGCCCCAGCATTTT

v_gene: TRBV10-3
j_gene: TRBJ2-7
abundance: few
d_gene: TRBD2
CDR3aa: CAISEGDYRYEQYF
CDR3nt: TGTGCCATCAGTGAAGGGGACTACCGCTACGAGCAGTACTTC

v_gene: TRBV24-1
j_gene: TRBJ2-1
abundance: many
d_gene: -
CDR3aa: CATSDTGTQNGQFF
CDR3nt: TGTGCCACCAGTGATACCGGGACACAAAATGGGCAGTTCTTC

v_gene: TRBV20-1
j_gene: TRBJ1-1
abundance: few
d_gene: -
CDR3aa: CSARSPMAEAFF
CDR3nt: TGCAGTGCTAGATCACCTATGGCTGAAGCTTTCTTT

v_gene: TRBV12-3/TRBV12-4
j_gene: TRBJ1-1
abundance: -
d_gene: -
CDR3aa: CASSPRTVEHTEAFF
CDR3nt: TGTGCCAGCAGTCCCCGGACAGTTGAACACACTGAAGCTTTCTTT

v_gene: TRBV20-1
j_gene: TRBJ2-7
abundance: -
d_gene: -
CDR3aa: CSARGTYNPYEQYF
CDR3nt: TGCAGTGCTAGGGGGACATATAATCCCTACGAGCAGTACTTC

v_gene: TRBV10-2
j_gene: TRBJ2-1
abundance: -
d_gene: -
CDR3aa: CASSAGGVSYNEQFF
CDR3nt: TGCGCCAGCAGTGCGGGGGGCGTATCCTACAATGAGCAGTTCTTC

v_gene: TRBV4-1
j_gene: TRBJ2-7
abundance: -
d_gene: -
CDR3aa: CASSQNRGGAYEQYF
CDR3nt: TGCGCCAGCAGCCAAAACAGGGGGGGAGCTTACGAGCAGTACTTC

v_gene: TRBV7-2
j_gene: TRBJ2-1
abundance: -
d_gene: -
CDR3aa: CASSPYGQHNEQFF
CDR3nt: TGTGCCAGCAGCCCCTATGGACAGCACAATGAGCAGTTCTTC

v_gene: TRBV6-5
j_gene: TRBJ2-3
abundance: -
d_gene: TRBD1
CDR3aa: CASSYSPKGAGNTADTQYF
CDR3nt: TGTGCCAGCAGTTACTCACCTAAGGGGGCGGGCAACACGGCAGATACGCAGTATTTT

v_gene: TRBV12-3/TRBV12-4
j_gene: TRBJ2-3
abundance: few
d_gene: TRBD2
CDR3aa: CASSGGLAGAPITDTQYF
CDR3nt: TGTGCCAGCAGTGGGGGACTAGCGGGGGCCCCCATCACAGATACGCAGTATTTT

v_gene: TRBV6-5
j_gene: TRBJ2-4
abundance: -
d_gene: -
CDR3aa: CASRDPVKNIQYF
CDR3nt: TGTGCCAGCAGAGACCCGGTCAAAAACATTCAGTACTTC

v_gene: TRBV11-2
j_gene: TRBJ2-1
abundance: -
d_gene: -
CDR3aa: CASRKRTNEQFF
CDR3nt: TGTGCCAGCAGAAAGAGGACAAACGAGCAGTTCTTC

v_gene: TRBV24-1
j_gene: TRBJ1-5
abundance: many
d_gene: TRBD1
CDR3aa: CATSVGGRGEMEPQHF
CDR3nt: TGTGCCACCAGTGTGGGGGGCAGGGGGGAAATGGAGCCCCAGCATTTT

v_gene: TRBV14
j_gene: TRBJ1-1
abundance: few
d_gene: -
CDR3aa: CASSQDSAMNTEAFF
CDR3nt: TGTGCCAGCAGCCAAGATTCAGCCATGAACACTGAAGCTTTCTTT

v_gene: TRBV11-2
j_gene: TRBJ2-5
abundance: -
d_gene: -
CDR3aa: CASSPRVMGETQYF
CDR3nt: TGTGCCAGCAGCCCCCGGGTCATGGGAGAGACCCAGTACTTC

v_gene: TRBV4-1
j_gene: TRBJ1-1
abundance: -
d_gene: -
CDR3aa: CASSRREFIEAFF
CDR3nt: TGCGCCAGCAGCCGACGTGAGTTTATTGAAGCTTTCTTT

v_gene: TRBV5-5
j_gene: TRBJ2-7
abundance: -
d_gene: -
CDR3aa: CASTVDGFYEQYF
CDR3nt: TGTGCCAGCACAGTGGACGGATTCTACGAGCAGTACTTC

v_gene: TRBV19
j_gene: TRBJ2-1
abundance: few
d_gene: -
CDR3aa: CASSILGGYNEQFF
CDR3nt: TGTGCCAGTAGTATCTTAGGGGGTTACAATGAGCAGTTCTTC

v_gene: TRBV7-3
j_gene: TRBJ2-1
abundance: few
d_gene: -
CDR3aa: CASGRSGLSSYNEQFF
CDR3nt: TGTGCCAGCGGTCGAAGTGGTCTGAGCTCCTACAATGAGCAGTTCTTC

v_gene: TRBV29-1
j_gene: TRBJ2-7
abundance: -
d_gene: TRBD1
CDR3aa: CSAAPDAGGGYEQYF
CDR3nt: TGCAGCGCCGCCCCTGACGCAGGGGGCGGGTACGAGCAGTACTTC

v_gene: TRBV7-3
j_gene: TRBJ2-7
abundance: few
d_gene: -
CDR3aa: CASSPAGGENYEQYF
CDR3nt: TGTGCCAGCAGCCCCGCTGGCGGGGAGAATTACGAGCAGTACTTC

v_gene: TRBV6-1
j_gene: TRBJ2-3
abundance: few
d_gene: -
CDR3aa: CASTEPGTDTQYF
CDR3nt: TGTGCCAGCACCGAGCCGGGAACAGATACGCAGTATTTT

v_gene: TRBV27
j_gene: TRBJ2-1
abundance: -
d_gene: TRBD2
CDR3aa: CASSFRGTSGGLGYYEQFF
CDR3nt: TGTGCCAGCAGTTTTAGGGGGACTAGCGGGGGGTTGGGATACTATGAGCAGTTCTTC

v_gene: TRBV5-1
j_gene: TRBJ1-3
abundance: -
d_gene: -
CDR3aa: CASSSDTKSSGNTIYF
CDR3nt: TGCGCCAGCAGCTCCGACACCAAGAGCTCTGGAAACACCATATATTTT

v_gene: TRBV6-5
j_gene: TRBJ1-6
abundance: -
d_gene: TRBD1
CDR3aa: CASSWTGPQGSPLHF
CDR3nt: TGTGCCAGCAGTTGGACAGGTCCGCAGGGTTCACCCCTCCACTTT

v_gene: TRBV5-1
j_gene: TRBJ2-1
abundance: -
d_gene: -
CDR3aa: CASSPFVSSYNEQFF
CDR3nt: TGCGCCAGCAGCCCATTTGTTAGCTCCTACAATGAGCAGTTCTTC

v_gene: TRBV12-3/TRBV12-4
j_gene: TRBJ1-2
abundance: -
d_gene: -
CDR3aa: CASSSPRDSASFHGYTF
CDR3nt: TGTGCCAGCAGTTCCCCGCGGGACTCGGCTTCGTTCCATGGCTACACCTTC

v_gene: TRBV4-1
j_gene: TRBJ2-7
abundance: -
d_gene: TRBD1
CDR3aa: CASSQDWGQGVSPGHEQYF
CDR3nt: TGCGCCAGCAGCCAAGATTGGGGCCAGGGGGTTTCCCCCGGCCACGAGCAGTACTTC

v_gene: TRBV10-2
j_gene: TRBJ1-2
abundance: -
d_gene: -
CDR3aa: CASRDGSYGYTF
CDR3nt: TGCGCCAGCAGGGATGGATCCTATGGCTACACCTTC

v_gene: TRBV20-1
j_gene: TRBJ2-3
abundance: few
d_gene: TRBD2
CDR3aa: CSAPRTSGTGDTQYF
CDR3nt: TGCAGTGCCCCCCGGACTAGCGGGACCGGAGATACGCAGTATTTT

v_gene: TRBV27
j_gene: TRBJ2-1
abundance: -
d_gene: TRBD2
CDR3aa: CASSFLAGYEQFF
CDR3nt: TGTGCCAGCAGTTTTTTAGCGGGATATGAGCAGTTCTTC

v_gene: TRBV7-7
j_gene: TRBJ2-5
abundance: -
d_gene: -
CDR3aa: CASSLEIGVEETQYF
CDR3nt: TGTGCCAGCAGCTTAGAAATCGGGGTGGAAGAGACCCAGTACTTC

v_gene: TRBV21-1
j_gene: TRBJ2-7
abundance: -
d_gene: -
CDR3aa: CASKGLDRPSYEQYF
CDR3nt: TGTGCCAGCAAGGGACTCGACAGGCCCTCCTACGAGCAGTACTTC

v_gene: TRBV20-1
j_gene: TRBJ1-6
abundance: few
d_gene: -
CDR3aa: CSASPAASSYNSPLHF
CDR3nt: TGCAGTGCGTCACCGGCCGCGAGCTCCTATAATTCACCCCTCCACTTT

v_gene: TRBV18
j_gene: TRBJ2-1
abundance: -
d_gene: TRBD1
CDR3aa: CASSPPGQGVYNEQFF
CDR3nt: TGTGCCAGCTCACCACCGGGACAGGGGGTTTACAATGAGCAGTTCTTC

v_gene: TRBV12-3/TRBV12-4
j_gene: TRBJ2-4
abundance: few
d_gene: TRBD2
CDR3aa: CASITGTSDGKNIQYF
CDR3nt: TGTGCCAGCATCACCGGGACTAGCGACGGCAAAAACATTCAGTACTTC

v_gene: TRBV20-1
j_gene: TRBJ1-2
abundance: -
d_gene: -
CDR3aa: CSARVATGYGYTF
CDR3nt: TGCAGTGCCCGGGTCGCGACAGGTTATGGCTACACCTTC

v_gene: TRBV12-3/TRBV12-4
j_gene: TRBJ1-2
abundance: few
d_gene: -
CDR3aa: CASSFPEGIYGYTF
CDR3nt: TGTGCCAGCAGTTTCCCGGAGGGTATCTATGGCTACACCTTC

v_gene: TRBV4-2
j_gene: TRBJ2-3
abundance: -
d_gene: -
CDR3aa: CARSQAPLDTQYF
CDR3nt: TGTGCCCGCAGCCAAGCCCCCCTTGATACGCAGTATTTT

v_gene: TRBV5-1
j_gene: TRBJ2-1
abundance: few
d_gene: -
CDR3aa: CASRGTGTLPDNEQFF
CDR3nt: TGCGCCAGCAGGGGGACCGGGACCTTGCCTGACAATGAGCAGTTCTTC

v_gene: TRBV27
j_gene: TRBJ2-7
abundance: -
d_gene: TRBD2
CDR3aa: CASSRDYLYEQYF
CDR3nt: TGTGCCAGCAGTCGGGACTACCTCTACGAGCAGTACTTC

v_gene: TRBV2
j_gene: TRBJ2-7
abundance: -
d_gene: -
CDR3aa: CASSPGYLDRDEQYF
CDR3nt: TGTGCCAGCAGCCCAGGGTATCTAGATAGGGACGAGCAGTACTTC

v_gene: TRBV7-3
j_gene: TRBJ1-6
abundance: few
d_gene: -
CDR3aa: CASSLKTLNTPLHF
CDR3nt: TGTGCCAGCAGCTTAAAGACGCTTAATACACCCCTCCACTTT

v_gene: TRBV7-2
j_gene: TRBJ2-3
abundance: few
d_gene: TRBD2
CDR3aa: CASSPKLAGAKDTQYF
CDR3nt: TGTGCCAGCAGCCCCAAACTAGCGGGAGCTAAAGATACGCAGTATTTT

v_gene: TRBV30
j_gene: TRBJ2-3
abundance: once
d_gene: TRBD1
CDR3aa: CAGSGGLQGDTQYF
CDR3nt: TGTGCCGGATCAGGGGGCCTTCAGGGAGATACGCAGTATTTT